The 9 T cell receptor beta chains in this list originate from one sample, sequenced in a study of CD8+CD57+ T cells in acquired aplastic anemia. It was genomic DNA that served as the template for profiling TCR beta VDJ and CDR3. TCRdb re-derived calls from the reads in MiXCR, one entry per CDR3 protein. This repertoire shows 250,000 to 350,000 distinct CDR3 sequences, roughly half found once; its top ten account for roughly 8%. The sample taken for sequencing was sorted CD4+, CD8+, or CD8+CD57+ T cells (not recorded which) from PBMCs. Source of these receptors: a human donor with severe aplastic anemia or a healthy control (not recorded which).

As DNA, the CDR3 is TGTGCCAGCAGGCTACAGGGGGCGGAAGGGGGATCACCCCTCCACTTT. Residues: CASRLQGAEGGSPLHF. The gene calls are TRBV7-9 and TRBJ1-6; 9 bases line up with TRBD1. V was pared by 6 bases and J by 10 bases, with 13 bases of the junction left unmatched. Per the germline V gene, CDR1 is SEHNR and CDR2 is FQNEAQ (reference sequence). CDR3 length: 16 residues.

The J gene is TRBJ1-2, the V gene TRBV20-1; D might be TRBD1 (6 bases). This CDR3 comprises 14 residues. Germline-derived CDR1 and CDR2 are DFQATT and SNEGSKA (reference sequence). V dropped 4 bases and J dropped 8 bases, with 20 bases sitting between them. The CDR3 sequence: CSANSGQNEMGYTF. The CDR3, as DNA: TGCAGTGCTAATAGTGGACAGAACGAGATGGGCTACACCTTC.

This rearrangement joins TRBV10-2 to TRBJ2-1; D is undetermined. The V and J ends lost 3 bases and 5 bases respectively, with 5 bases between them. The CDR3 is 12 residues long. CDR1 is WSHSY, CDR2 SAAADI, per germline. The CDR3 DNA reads TGCGCCAGCAGTGATTGGAACAATGAGCAGTTCTTC. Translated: CASSDWNNEQFF.

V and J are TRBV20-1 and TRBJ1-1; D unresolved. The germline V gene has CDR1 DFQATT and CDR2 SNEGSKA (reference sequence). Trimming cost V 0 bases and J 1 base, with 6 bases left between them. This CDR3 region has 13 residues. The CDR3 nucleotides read TGCAGTGCTAGAGATTCGAGGAACACTGAAGCTTTCTTT. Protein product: CSARDSRNTEAFF.

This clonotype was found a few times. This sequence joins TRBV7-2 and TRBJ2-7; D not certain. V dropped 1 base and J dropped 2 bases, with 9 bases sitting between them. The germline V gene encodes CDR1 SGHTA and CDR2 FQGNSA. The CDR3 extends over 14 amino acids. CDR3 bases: TGTGCCAGCAGCTTAGATGACACCACCTACGAGCAGTACTTC. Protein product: CASSLDDTTYEQYF.

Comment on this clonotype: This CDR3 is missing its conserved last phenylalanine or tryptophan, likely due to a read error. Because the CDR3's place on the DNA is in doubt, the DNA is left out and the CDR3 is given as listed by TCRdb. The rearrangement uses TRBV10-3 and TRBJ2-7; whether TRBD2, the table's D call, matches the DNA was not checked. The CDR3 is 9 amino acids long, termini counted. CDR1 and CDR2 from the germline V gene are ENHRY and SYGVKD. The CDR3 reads CAISPGLAG.

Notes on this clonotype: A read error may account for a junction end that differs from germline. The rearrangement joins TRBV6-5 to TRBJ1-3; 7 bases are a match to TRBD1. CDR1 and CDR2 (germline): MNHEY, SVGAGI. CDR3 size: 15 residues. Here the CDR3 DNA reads TGTGCCATCAGTGAGTCGACAGGGACTGGAAACACCATATATTTT. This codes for CAISESTGTGNTIYF.

DNA of the CDR3: TGTGCCAGCAGTGGCCTCCAGATGGGGGGCTCTTACAATGAGCAGTTCTTC. Encoded protein: CASSGLQMGGSYNEQFF. This chain connects TRBV6-1 to TRBJ2-1; D possibly uses TRBD1 or TRBD2 (6 bases each). Germline V gene lookup returns CDR1 MNHNS and CDR2 SASEGT. The CDR3 has 17 amino acids. Trimming pared 4 bases from V and 4 bases from J, leaving 20 bases between.

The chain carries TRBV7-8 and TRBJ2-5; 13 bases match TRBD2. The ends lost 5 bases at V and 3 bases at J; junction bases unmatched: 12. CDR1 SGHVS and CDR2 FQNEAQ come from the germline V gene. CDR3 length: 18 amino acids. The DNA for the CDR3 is TGTGCCAGCAGCCCTCGACTAGCGGGGGGCGATACCGAAGAGACCCAGTACTTC. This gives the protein CASSPRLAGGDTEETQYF.